This T cell receptor (beta chain) was sequenced for a study of PD-L1 blockade in urothelial cancer. Study overall: It was at 3 weeks (second dose) and 6 weeks after treatment start that blood was analyzed. T cells were recovered from blood samples at a median of approximately 150,000.

V lost 6 bases, J lost 5 bases, and 5 bases lay in between. This CDR3 is 11 amino acids long. The method was immunoSEQ multiplex PCR; TCRdb's version includes in-frame clones alone and lacks a portion of them. The table lists some 52,000 clones, approximately 80% of them singletons. The sample was PBMCs, taken around atezolizumab (anti-PD-L1) treatment. The chain combines TRBV23-1 with TRBJ1-5, with D unclear. TRBV23-1 is given ORF status, its function remaining uncertain. The sequence was collected from a man aged 35 to 55 with urothelial cancer. The CDR3 sequence: CASRAYQPQHF. DNA of the CDR3: TGCGCCAGCAGAGCCTATCAGCCCCAGCATTTT.